This TCR beta chain stems from a study of blood T cell repertoires in COVID-19. Cohort allocation depended upon clinical history that participants reported. The V gene end was trimmed by 4 bases and the J gene end by 6 bases; junction bases not matched to a gene: 8. The CDR3 is 16 residues long. The germline V gene encodes CDR1 MDHEN and CDR2 SYDVKM. Original data processing: Reference gene primer amplification gave nucleated cell count estimates. Generated by immunoSEQ multiplex PCR, the TCRdb table keeps only in-frame clones and is missing some. That table supplies the V and J calls and clone size; D and trimming were determined from the DNA. Of under 500,000 clones listed, about 85% are singletons.

The source of this sequence is a woman between 18 and 30 years old with acute COVID-19. Material: PBMCs or T cells enriched from blood (not recorded which). This chain joins TRBV28 and TRBJ1-5, with 11 nucleotides matching TRBD1. This CDR3 is CASSWAGTGGGQPQHF. In DNA, the CDR3 is TGTGCCAGCAGTTGGGCCGGGACAGGGGGAGGTCAGCCCCAGCATTTT.